A selection of T cell receptor beta chains follows, all from one sample in a study of blood T cells in healthy people across ages. TCRdb fed the 5' RACE reads into MiXCR, producing one record per CDR3 protein. The data contain about 620,000 distinct CDR3 sequences, over 40% of them seen just once; the ten biggest clones take up about 14%. Sequenced: blood. The receptor set was obtained from a woman older than 75 in good health. The CDR3 runs from the conserved cysteine through the conserved F or W. Each record gives: clone size, D gene, V gene, J gene, CDR3 protein, CDR3 DNA. D genes are given only for firm matches. Not every row has a clone size; where given, it reads once, few, many or a size class.

few	.	TRBV12-3/TRBV12-4	TRBJ1-4	CASSREGKLFF	TGTGCCAGCAGCCGGGAAGGAAAACTGTTTTTT
.	.	TRBV20-1	TRBJ1-1	CSAKGLRNTEAFF	TGCAGTGCTAAGGGACTTAGAAACACTGAAGCTTTCTTT
many	.	TRBV12-3/TRBV12-4	TRBJ2-7	CASSFYESYEQYF	TGTGCCAGCAGTTTTTACGAGTCCTACGAGCAGTACTTC
.	.	TRBV5-1	TRBJ1-1	CASRYDGNTGAFF	TGCGCCAGCCGCTACGACGGAAACACTGGAGCTTTCTTT
.	.	TRBV25-1	TRBJ2-1	CACSGYNEQFF	TGTGCCTGCAGTGGGTACAATGAGCAGTTCTTC
.	.	TRBV9	TRBJ2-5	CASNLDRLGPPVETQYF	TGTGCCAGCAACCTAGACAGACTTGGACCCCCAGTAGAGACCCAGTACTTC
once	.	TRBV7-3	TRBJ2-6	CASSLNSPRAGANVLTF	TGTGCCAGCAGCTTAAATTCCCCGAGGGCTGGGGCCAACGTCCTGACTTTC
.	.	TRBV12-3/TRBV12-4	TRBJ1-1	CASSLAQRNTEAFF	TGTGCCAGCAGTTTAGCTCAGAGGAACACTGAAGCTTTCTTT
.	.	TRBV25-1	TRBJ2-1	CASSLSGGQGEMFF	TGTGCCAGCAGTCTGAGTGGGGGCCAGGGTGAGATGTTCTTC
many	.	TRBV5-1	TRBJ2-7	CASRLALTNSYEQYF	TGCGCCAGCAGGCTGGCCCTCACCAACTCCTACGAGCAGTACTTC
many	.	TRBV20-1	TRBJ2-3	CSARSNGGRDTQYF	TGCAGTGCTAGAAGTAACGGGGGCAGAGATACGCAGTATTTT
.	.	TRBV9	TRBJ1-2	CASSVGIAGNYGYTF	TGTGCCAGCAGCGTAGGAATCGCTGGAAACTATGGCTACACCTTC
many	TRBD1	TRBV6-6	TRBJ2-5	CASSLRQGFAWDTQYF	TGTGCCAGCAGTCTTAGACAGGGGTTCGCGTGGGATACCCAGTACTTC
.	TRBD2	TRBV20-1	TRBJ2-3	CSASGASGVTDTQYF	TGCAGTGCTAGCGGGGCTAGCGGAGTCACAGATACGCAGTATTTT
.	.	TRBV11-2	TRBJ2-7	CASSHPQSGPASYEQYF	TGTGCCAGCAGCCACCCACAGTCGGGACCGGCTAGCTACGAGCAGTACTTC
many	.	TRBV5-1	TRBJ2-6	CASSFHRTNSGANVLTF	TGCGCCAGCAGCTTCCACCGCACGAACTCTGGGGCCAACGTCCTGACTTTC
.	.	TRBV4-1	TRBJ2-5	CASTRAELYNERYF	TGCGCCAGCACCCGGGCGGAACTGTACAATGAGCGGTACTTC
.	TRBD1	TRBV5-8	TRBJ2-4	CASSWDGQGGNIQYF	TGTGCCAGCAGCTGGGACGGACAGGGTGGAAACATTCAGTACTTC
.	.	TRBV20-1	TRBJ2-7	CSARDKTEYF	TGCAGTGCAAGGGACAAAACGGAGTACTTC
.	TRBD1	TRBV27	TRBJ1-3	CASSSLDRVGNTIYF	TGTGCCAGCAGTTCATTGGACAGGGTTGGAAACACCATATATTTT
few	.	TRBV5-1	TRBJ1-4	CASSRDGPGTEKLFF	TGCGCCAGCAGCAGAGACGGGCCCGGCACTGAAAAACTGTTTTTT
many	.	TRBV12-3/TRBV12-4	TRBJ2-7	CASSLKGSSYEQYF	TGTGCCAGCAGTTTAAAGGGGAGCTCCTACGAGCAGTACTTC
.	.	TRBV6-1	TRBJ1-4	CASSEGAGTPTNEKLFF	TGTGCCAGCAGTGAAGGAGCAGGGACCCCAACTAATGAAAAACTGTTTTTT
.	TRBD1	TRBV14	TRBJ1-2	CASSPGTGLLYGYTF	TGTGCCAGCAGCCCCGGGACAGGGCTTCTCTATGGCTACACCTTC
many	TRBD1	TRBV27	TRBJ2-3	CASSVFRDRGHTQYF	TGTGCCAGCAGTGTATTCCGGGACAGGGGACATACGCAGTATTTT
.	TRBD1	TRBV2	TRBJ1-2	CASRGTGYGYTF	TGTGCCAGCAGGGGGACAGGCTATGGCTACACCTTC
few	.	TRBV5-1	TRBJ2-1	CASSVVGYNEQFF	TGCGCCAGCAGCGTTGTAGGGTACAATGAGCAGTTCTTC
.	TRBD1	TRBV15	TRBJ2-2	CATSRDGTGTNTGELFF	TGTGCCACCAGCAGAGATGGGACAGGAACGAACACCGGGGAGCTGTTTTTT
many	TRBD2	TRBV12-3/TRBV12-4	TRBJ2-1	CASGTSGSNNEQFF	TGTGCCAGCGGGACTAGCGGGAGTAACAATGAGCAGTTCTTC
.	.	TRBV7-9	TRBJ1-2	CASSFEFGGYTF	TGTGCCAGCAGCTTCGAGTTTGGTGGCTACACCTTC
few	.	TRBV6-1	TRBJ2-7	CASSLHRGSYEQYF	TGTGCCAGCAGCCTTCATCGAGGCTCCTACGAGCAGTACTTC
.	.	TRBV10-3	TRBJ1-1	CAIWFGRPNTEAFF	TGTGCCATCTGGTTCGGACGGCCTAACACTGAAGCTTTCTTT
many	.	TRBV9	TRBJ2-1	CASSSRLESSYNEQFF	TGTGCCAGCAGCTCACGTCTTGAGAGCTCCTACAATGAGCAGTTCTTC
many	.	TRBV7-2	TRBJ2-5	CASSYRDNQETQYF	TGTGCCAGCAGTTACCGGGACAACCAAGAGACCCAGTACTTC
.	.	TRBV6-2/TRBV6-3	TRBJ1-4	CASKSQLNEKLFF	TGTGCCAGCAAATCACAGCTAAATGAAAAACTGTTTTTT
.	.	TRBV27	TRBJ2-4	CASSFGGGNIQYF	TGTGCCAGCAGTTTCGGGGGTGGGAACATTCAGTACTTC
.	TRBD1	TRBV29-1	TRBJ2-3	CSVAQGGATDTQYF	TGCAGCGTTGCCCAAGGGGGCGCAACAGATACGCAGTATTTT
.	.	TRBV27	TRBJ1-1	CASRRGSTEAFF	TGTGCCAGCAGACGCGGTAGCACTGAAGCTTTCTTT
.	.	TRBV7-2	TRBJ2-5	CASSNGAKETQYF	TGTGCCAGCAGCAATGGGGCTAAAGAGACCCAGTACTTC
few	.	TRBV12-3/TRBV12-4	TRBJ1-5	CASSHSNQPQHF	TGTGCCAGCAGCCACTCCAATCAGCCCCAGCATTTT
.	.	TRBV3-1	TRBJ1-6	CASSQGDGTPNSPLHF	TGTGCCAGCAGCCAGGGAGACGGGACACCCAATTCACCCCTCCACTTT
.	.	TRBV6-2/TRBV6-3	TRBJ1-1	CASTTANTEAFF	TGTGCCAGCACAACAGCGAACACTGAAGCTTTCTTT
many	.	TRBV4-2	TRBJ2-1	CASSQGQAVVAYNEQFF	TGTGCCAGCAGTCAGGGACAAGCAGTTGTTGCCTACAATGAGCAGTTCTTC
.	TRBD2	TRBV12-3/TRBV12-4	TRBJ2-7	CASSSVSGGARTNEQYF	TGTGCCAGCAGTTCAGTTAGCGGGGGGGCTCGTACAAATGAGCAGTACTTC
.	TRBD1	TRBV5-1	TRBJ2-2	CASSSGTGTRELFF	TGCGCCAGCAGCTCCGGGACAGGAACCAGGGAGCTGTTTTTT
many	.	TRBV20-1	TRBJ2-3	CSAGDTQYF	TGCAGTGCTGGGGATACGCAGTATTTT
.	TRBD2	TRBV18	TRBJ2-5	CASSPPGLAGEGTQYF	TGTGCCAGCTCACCACCGGGACTAGCGGGAGAGGGGACCCAGTACTTC
.	.	TRBV24-1	TRBJ2-5	CATSDLRETRYF	TGTGCCACCAGTGATTTACGGGAGACCCGGTACTTC
many	.	TRBV25-1	TRBJ2-7	CASSEHRGGRSYEQYF	TGTGCCAGCAGTGAACACAGGGGAGGAAGGTCCTACGAGCAGTACTTC
.	.	TRBV27	TRBJ2-1	CASSDGGPYNEQFF	TGTGCCAGCAGTGACGGGGGACCCTACAATGAGCAGTTCTTC
many	.	TRBV12-3/TRBV12-4	TRBJ2-1	CASSLALSSRSNEQFF	TGTGCCAGCAGTTTAGCGTTAAGCTCCAGATCCAATGAGCAGTTCTTC
many	TRBD1	TRBV7-3	TRBJ2-3	CASSGTVTQYF	TGTGCCAGCAGCGGGACAGTTACGCAGTATTTT
few	TRBD2	TRBV6-6	TRBJ2-7	CASRPTSGHYEQYF	TGTGCCAGCAGACCGACTAGCGGGCACTACGAGCAGTACTTC